This entry describes one TCR beta chain. This sample stems from a study of blood T cell repertoires in COVID-19. Germline CDR1 and CDR2: SNHLY and FYNNEI. The CDR3 totals 16 residues. V shed 2 bases, J shed 2 bases, and the junction held 7 bases outside the gene matches. Here immunoSEQ multiplex PCR was the method, and the copy in TCRdb shows in-frame clones only, minus some. The top ten clones hold about 9% of a sample with some 210,000 clones, approximately 80% of them seen once. The clonotype originates from a middle-aged man who had recovered from COVID-19. Sequenced input: PBMCs or T cells enriched from blood (not recorded which). The chain combines TRBV2 with TRBJ2-3; 7 nucleotides agree with TRBD1. The CDR3 loop is CASSEMTGRITDTQYF. The CDR3 DNA reads TGTGCCAGCAGTGAAATGACAGGGCGGATCACAGATACGCAGTATTTT.